A single sample is the source of the 13 T cell receptor beta chains below, sequenced in a study of B cell selection in AIRE deficiency. Sequencing was performed with immunoSEQ multiplex PCR; in TCRdb, only in-frame clones are kept and a portion is missing. The table lists 20,000 to 30,000 clones, roughly 97% of them singletons. CD4+CD127+ cells were sorted as the conventional CD4 T cells. Sequences were obtained from conventional CD4+ T cells sorted from PBMCs. Receptor source: a human donor with AIRE deficiency.

This clone is a singleton in its sample. The rearrangement joins TRBV2 to TRBJ2-3, with 11 bases lining up with TRBD1. The CDR3 is 16 amino acids. Germline V gene sequence: CDR1 SNHLY, CDR2 FYNNEI. J was trimmed by 6 bases and V by 3 bases; bases with no gene match: 8. The CDR3 DNA reads TGTGCCAGCAGTGAGTTGGGACAGGGGGTTTTGGATACGCAGTATTTT. Translation gives CASSELGQGVLDTQYF.

The chain uses TRBV21-1 and TRBJ2-7; TRBD2 reflects the table's D call only, with no check against the DNA. TRBV21-1 is an annotated pseudogene. This CDR3 has 16 residues. The CDR3 DNA reads TGTGCCAGCAGCAAAACAACGGGGGAGCACCCCGACGAGCAGTACTTC. It yields the protein CASSKTTGEHPDEQYF.

The DNA for the CDR3 is TGTGCCAGCAGCTTAAAGAATGAGCAGTTCTTC. Translating gives CASSLKNEQFF. V is TRBV7-9 and J is TRBJ2-1, with no clear D. The V gene's germline CDR1 is SEHNR and CDR2 FQNEAQ (reference sequence). V was cut by 2 bases and J by 7 bases, with 3 bases left in between. The CDR3 length is 11 residues. Combining the CDR3 with reference TRBV7-9 and TRBJ2-1 gives the whole variable domain DTGVSQNPRHKITKRGQNVTFRCDPISEHNRLYWYRQTLGQGPEFLTYFQNEAQLEKSRLLSDRFSAERPKGSFSTLEIQRTEQGDSAMYLCASSLKNEQFFGPGTRLTVL.

V usage is TRBV6-1 and J usage is TRBJ2-3, with TRBD2 matching 8 bases. This CDR3 is built from 15 residues. V trimming: 6 bases; J trimming: 1 base; junction bases outside the gene matches: 6. Germline CDR1 and CDR2: MNHNS and SASEGT. In DNA, the CDR3 is TGTGCCAGCAGGCTGCGGGAGGCCCGCACAGATACGCAGTATTTT. This sequence encodes CASRLREARTDTQYF.

V and J are TRBV27 and TRBJ1-2, with D perhaps TRBD1 (5 bases). The CDR3 is 12 residues long. In germline, CDR1 is MNHEY, CDR2 SMNVEV (reference sequence). The V end lost 5 bases, the J end lost 5 bases, and 9 bases lay between the germline ends. The CDR3 loop reads CASSPQGYGYTF. As DNA, the CDR3 is TGTGCCAGCAGTCCGCAGGGTTATGGCTACACCTTC.

This clone was seen only once. V usage is TRBV7-3 and J usage is TRBJ2-1, with D perhaps being TRBD1 or TRBD2 (5 bases each). Between the trimmed V and J ends, which lost 5 bases and 12 bases, there was a span of 23 bases. CDR1 and CDR2 (germline): SGHTA, FQGTGA. The CDR3 covers 15 residues. The CDR3 sequence: CASSPIGAESGVQFF. The CDR3 coding sequence is TGTGCCAGCAGCCCCATCGGGGCGGAGAGTGGGGTGCAGTTCTTC.

The J gene is TRBJ1-1, the V gene TRBV18, with 7 bases that match TRBD1. This CDR3 region has 16 residues. The germline CDR1 and CDR2 sequences are KGHSH and LQKENI. Unmatched junction bases numbered 9, after V lost 1 base and J lost 4 bases. Here the CDR3 reads CASSPLITGETTEAFF. CDR3 DNA sequence: TGTGCCAGCTCACCACTAATAACAGGGGAGACCACTGAAGCTTTCTTT.

The chain has TRBV28 and TRBJ1-3, with a weak D call TRBD1 (6 bases). This CDR3 has 14 amino acids. Germline CDR1 and CDR2: MDHEN and SYDVKM. Trimming cost V 6 bases and J 0 bases, with 9 bases left between them. CDR3 bases: TGTGCCAGCAGAAAACAGGGCTCTGGAAACACCATATATTTT. Residues: CASRKQGSGNTIYF.

The rearrangement links TRBV30 to TRBJ1-2; 8 bases are a match to TRBD1. Germline lookup yields CDR1 GTSNPN and CDR2 SVGIG (reference sequence). V dropped 2 bases and J dropped 7; count of bases not matched to a gene: 12. The CDR3 consists of 15 residues. CDR3 nucleotide sequence: TGTGCCTGGAGTCAGATTAGGACAGGGTTTAGTGGCTACACCTTC. Residues: CAWSQIRTGFSGYTF.

The chain recombines TRBV7-2 with TRBJ2-7, with 9 bases lining up with TRBD2. Germline V gene data show CDR1 as SGHTA and CDR2 as FQGNSA. Unmatched junction bases numbered 6, after V lost 4 bases and J lost 2 bases. The CDR3 is 15 residues long. Here the CDR3 DNA reads TGTGCCAGCAGCTCCCCCGCTAGCGGGGCCTACGAGCAGTACTTC. Its protein is CASSSPASGAYEQYF.

The chain carries TRBV27 and TRBJ1-5, with 12 bases matching TRBD1. The CDR3 totals 19 residues. CDR1 MNHEY and CDR2 SMNVEV come from the germline V gene (reference sequence). Trimming took 6 bases from V and 4 from J; bases not matched to a gene: 16. CDR3 loop: CASRPGTGGPGGLNQPQHF. CDR3 DNA sequence: TGTGCCAGCAGACCCGGGACAGGGGGCCCTGGAGGCCTTAATCAGCCCCAGCATTTT.

The chain is built from TRBV6-5 and TRBJ1-2; D possibly corresponds to TRBD1 (5 bases). This CDR3 spans 12 amino acids. Looked up from germline, CDR1 is MNHEY and CDR2 is SVGAGI. V lost 6 bases and J lost 4, with 9 bases in between. DNA for the CDR3: TGTGCCAGCAGAAGTGGGGGCTATGGCTACACCTTC. It specifies CASRSGGYGYTF.

The rearrangement uses TRBV4-2 and TRBJ2-5, with D possibly being TRBD2 (6 bases). Germline CDR1 is LGHNA and CDR2 is YNFKEQ. Trimming pared 0 bases from V and 6 bases from J, leaving 14 bases between. This CDR3 is built from 15 residues. The DNA of the CDR3 is TGTGCCAGCAGCCAAGAGAAGACTAGTTTTCAGACCCAGTACTTC. This encodes CASSQEKTSFQTQYF.